These 20 T cell receptor beta chains were sequenced from one sample in a study of patients and donors after allogeneic stem cell transplantation. One entry per CDR3 protein results from TCRdb running MiXCR on the RT-PCR reads. The sample consists of about a million distinct CDR3 sequences, over 15% of them appearing once. Sequencing used blood, either unsorted or a sorted T cell fraction (not recorded which). These receptor sequences come from a human donor who was either an allogeneic HSCT recipient or a stem cell or donor lymphocyte infusion donor (not recorded which). It is not recorded whose cells these are; they may come from a transplant donor.

This chain connects TRBV30 to TRBJ1-1; D may be TRBD1 (6 bases). Germline-derived CDR1 and CDR2 are GTSNPN and SVGIG (reference sequence). The ends were cut back, 2 bases at V and 5 bases at J, with 6 bases in the middle. CDR3 size: 11 residues. For the CDR3, the DNA is TGTGCCTGGAGTCAGGGGACTGAAGCTTTCTTT. Translation gives CAWSQGTEAFF.

This clonotype was picked up a small number of times. The V and J genes are TRBV10-3 and TRBJ2-1; weak D call: TRBD2 (5 bases). This CDR3 has 15 amino acids. Germline CDR1 and CDR2: ENHRY and SYGVKD. Trimming shortened V by 5 bases and J by 0 bases, and 11 bases separated the two germline ends. DNA for the CDR3: TGTGCCATCAGTCTAAGCCTAGCCTCCTACAATGAGCAGTTCTTC. This codes for CAISLSLASYNEQFF.

This chain connects TRBV7-3 to TRBJ1-1; D is perhaps TRBD1 (5 bases). Germline CDR1 reads SGHTA; CDR2 reads FQGTGA. The CDR3 covers 15 residues. The V gene lost 0 bases and the J gene lost 4 bases, with 12 bases spanning the gap. The CDR3 protein is CASSLTAGLGTEAFF. CDR3 sequence (DNA): TGTGCCAGCAGCTTAACGGCGGGACTCGGCACTGAAGCTTTCTTT. The variable domain in full, completed from reference TRBV7-3 and TRBJ1-1, reads GAGVSQTPSNKVTEKGKYVELRCDPISGHTALYWYRQSLGQGPEFLIYFQGTGAADDSGLPNDRFFAVRPEGSVSTLKIQRTERGDSAVYLCASSLTAGLGTEAFFGQGTRLTVV.

This chain joins TRBV5-1 and TRBJ2-2; D is possibly TRBD1 (5 bases). V lost 0 bases and J 5 bases, leaving 11 bases between the germline ends. The CDR3 has 15 residues. Germline V lookup: CDR1 SGHRS, CDR2 YFSETQ. This CDR3 reads CASSLEGRTTGELFF. The DNA for the CDR3 is TGCGCCAGCAGCTTGGAAGGCAGGACAACCGGGGAGCTGTTTTTT.

This clonotype has more than one count but fewer than ten. The chain recombines TRBV7-9 with TRBJ2-1; D not resolved. This CDR3 is built from 15 residues. Germline CDR1 reads SEHNR; CDR2 reads FQNEAQ (reference sequence). V lost 1 base to trimming and J lost 1 base, with 8 bases between them. CDR3 bases: TGTGCCAGCAGCTTAGTTCGGCTTTCCTACAATGAGCAGTTCTTC. It yields the protein CASSLVRLSYNEQFF.

This clonotype was counted at least ten times. V usage is TRBV4-3 and J usage is TRBJ1-1; the D is unclear. Germline V lookup: CDR1 LGHNA, CDR2 YSLEER. V was pared by 2 bases and J by 4 bases, with 8 bases between. The CDR3 spans 13 residues. CDR3 loop: CASSQQDGTEAFF. CDR3 coding DNA: TGCGCCAGCAGCCAACAGGACGGCACTGAAGCTTTCTTT.

A few counts support this clonotype. This sequence joins TRBV7-8 and TRBJ1-1; the D gene is possibly TRBD1 (6 bases). Germline V gives CDR1 SGHVS, CDR2 FQNEAQ. The CDR3 runs to 13 residues. V was cut by 5 bases and J by 10 bases, with 17 bases left in between. Here the CDR3 DNA reads TGTGCCAGCAGCCTCCGTCAGGGGTTGGGAGCTTTCTTT. Protein product: CASSLRQGLGAFF.

This clonotype was picked up a small number of times. This chain links TRBV5-6 with TRBJ2-5; possible D gene TRBD2, 5 bases. Germline lookup yields CDR1 SGHDT and CDR2 YYEEEE. The CDR3 is made up of 14 amino acids. The V end lost 1 base, the J end lost 4 bases, and 11 bases lay between the germline ends. Here the CDR3 DNA reads TGTGCCAGCAGCTTGTTTAGAGGAGGAGAGACCCAGTACTTC. It is translated as CASSLFRGGETQYF.

The rearrangement joins TRBV5-1 to TRBJ2-6; D assignment may be TRBD1 or TRBD2 (5 bases each). Germline values: CDR1 SGHRS, CDR2 YFSETQ. The CDR3 is 17 residues long. The ends were cut back, 2 bases at V and 0 bases at J, with 12 bases in the middle. DNA of the CDR3: TGCGCCAGCAGCTTCCGGGACGGATTCTCTGGGGCCAACGTCCTGACTTTC. Translation gives CASSFRDGFSGANVLTF. Full variable domain (rest looked up from reference TRBV5-1 and TRBJ2-6): KAGVTQTPRYLIKTRGQQVTLSCSPISGHRSVSWYQQTPGQGLQFLFEYFSETQRNKGNFPGRFSGRQFSNSRSEMNVSTLELGDSALYLCASSFRDGFSGANVLTFGAGSRLTVL.

In this sample, this clonotype turned up a few times. The chain combines TRBV12-3 or TRBV12-4 with TRBJ1-5; D is ambiguous. With 5 bases removed from V and 5 bases from J, the gap between germline ends came to 16 bases. The CDR3 is 15 amino acids. The CDR3 is CASSAWTAGYQPQHF. As DNA, the CDR3 is TGTGCCAGCAGTGCCTGGACGGCAGGTTATCAGCCCCAGCATTTT.

This clonotype was counted only a few times. The junction shows a germline mismatch at one end, possibly a read error. The rearrangement joins TRBV20-1 to TRBJ1-3, with 7 positions matching TRBD1. Germline V gene lookup returns CDR1 DFQATT and CDR2 SNEGSKA (reference sequence). The CDR3 is 13 amino acids. In DNA form, the CDR3 reads TGCAGTGTTAGACAGGGAACTGGAAACACCATATATTTT. It encodes CSVRQGTGNTIYF.

The CDR3 DNA sequence: TGTGCCAGCAGCTTAAGGGGGGGGACTGAGGGTACAGATACGCAGTATTTT. Its protein is CASSLRGGTEGTDTQYF. This chain joins TRBV7-2 and TRBJ2-3; D is possibly TRBD2 (7 bases). CDR3 length: 17 amino acids. V lost 2 bases, J lost 3 bases, and 18 bases lay in between. Germline-derived CDR1 and CDR2 are SGHTA and FQGNSA.

This chain uses TRBV11-2 with TRBJ1-2; tentative D call: TRBD1 (5 bases). The V end lost 4 bases, the J end lost 1 base, and 16 bases lay between the germline ends. The germline V gene has CDR1 SGHAT and CDR2 FQNNGV. There are 16 residues in the CDR3. The CDR3 reads CASSSQGTPINYGYTF. The CDR3 bases are TGTGCCAGCAGCTCGCAGGGTACCCCGATTAACTATGGCTACACCTTC.

The V gene is TRBV30, the J gene TRBJ2-7, with D unclear. Between the trimmed V and J ends, which lost 0 bases and 4 bases, there was a span of 4 bases. Germline V lookup: CDR1 GTSNPN, CDR2 SVGIG (reference sequence). The CDR3 has 11 amino acids. The CDR3 is CAWSVLYEQYF. CDR3 nucleotide sequence: TGTGCCTGGAGTGTATTGTACGAGCAGTACTTC.

This chain joins TRBV19 and TRBJ2-1; possibly TRBD1 for D (5 bases). The germline V gene encodes CDR1 LNHDA and CDR2 SQIVND (reference sequence). The CDR3 is 16 amino acids. The V end was cut by 0 bases, the J end by 2 bases, with 11 bases between. The CDR3 loop is CASSIDSWTTYNEQFF. As DNA, the CDR3 is TGTGCCAGTAGTATAGATTCCTGGACAACCTACAATGAGCAGTTCTTC.

Ten or more counts support this clonotype. The V and J genes are TRBV12-3 or TRBV12-4 and TRBJ1-2; D gene unclear. V dropped 5 bases and J dropped 7 bases, with 14 bases sitting between them. This CDR3 has 13 residues. The CDR3 sequence: CASSPDGPSGYTF. The CDR3 nucleotides are TGTGCCAGCAGTCCAGACGGTCCTTCTGGCTACACCTTC.

In this sample, this clonotype turned up a few times. This sequence joins TRBV12-3 or TRBV12-4 and TRBJ2-6; D not resolved. Deletions cut 11 bases from V and 0 bases from J, with 14 bases between. This CDR3 is built from 15 residues. CDR3 nucleotides: TGTGCCCTCAGGCGGCGGAGCTCTGGGGCCAACGTCCTGACTTTC. This gives the protein CALRRRSSGANVLTF.

This clonotype was recorded a few times. In DNA, the CDR3 is TGTGCCAGCAGCTTAGTCCCAGTGAACACTGAAGCTTTCTTT. Its translation: CASSLVPVNTEAFF. The gene calls are TRBV7-8 and TRBJ1-1; D is unclear. The germline V gene has CDR1 SGHVS and CDR2 FQNEAQ. The V and J ends lost 1 base and 0 bases respectively, with 6 bases between them. This CDR3 comprises 14 residues.

The J gene is TRBJ2-2, the V gene TRBV7-9; TRBD2 is a possible D gene (6 bases). Germline CDR1 SEHNR, CDR2 FQNEAQ (reference sequence). With 5 bases removed from V and 5 bases from J, the gap between germline ends came to 12 bases. The CDR3 is 14 amino acids. In DNA form, the CDR3 reads TGTGCCAGCAGCCCCCGGGCGGGGACCGGGGAGCTGTTTTTT. Protein sequence: CASSPRAGTGELFF.

The chain recombines TRBV6-1 with TRBJ2-3; the match to TRBD2 covers 12 bases. The CDR3 covers 16 residues. Trimming removed 5 bases from V and 4 bases from J; junction bases left unmatched: 7. Germline-derived CDR1 and CDR2 are MNHNS and SASEGT. The CDR3 region is CASSPTSGGIADTQYF. Here the CDR3 DNA reads TGTGCCAGCAGTCCGACTAGCGGGGGAATTGCAGATACGCAGTATTTT.